These 30 T cell receptor beta chains were all obtained from the same sample, sequenced in a study of blood T cell repertoires in COVID-19. Clones were sequenced by immunoSEQ multiplex PCR, and TCRdb holds only the in-frame ones, with some missing. The table lists 65,000 to 80,000 clones, around 90% of them singletons. Sequences were obtained from peripheral blood. These TCRs come from a human donor in a cohort sampled during active COVID-19.

This chain links TRBV6-5 with TRBJ1-2, with 8 bases identical to TRBD1. Looked up from germline, CDR1 is MNHEY and CDR2 is SVGAGI. The CDR3 runs to 15 residues. V trimming: 1 base; J trimming: 7 bases; junction bases outside the gene matches: 8. The DNA for the CDR3 is TGTGCCAGCAGTTACTTGCCGACAGGGGAAGGTGGCTACACCTTC. It yields the protein CASSYLPTGEGGYTF.

The chain is built from TRBV7-8 and TRBJ1-5; TRBD1 matches at 8 bases. CDR1 is SGHVS and CDR2 is FQNEAQ in the germline V gene. The CDR3 contains 15 residues. Trimming cost V 5 bases and J 3 bases; bases outside gene matches: 6. Written as DNA, the CDR3 is TGTGCCAGCAGCCTCGACAGGGGAGACAATCAGCCCCAGCATTTT. It yields the protein CASSLDRGDNQPQHF.

Note on this clone: Other DNA sequences in the sample encode the same CDR3. The V and J genes are TRBV27 and TRBJ1-1, with TRBD1 matching over 8 bases. The CDR3 is made up of 15 amino acids. Germline CDR1 and CDR2: MNHEY and SMNVEV (reference sequence). Germline trimming cut 5 bases from V and 0 bases from J; bases unmatched to any gene: 5. The CDR3 reads CASSPGQVLNTEAFF. The DNA of the CDR3 is TGTGCCAGCAGTCCGGGACAGGTGTTGAACACTGAAGCTTTCTTT.

V is TRBV11-2 and J is TRBJ2-1; the D gene is possibly TRBD1 (6 bases). The CDR3 loop spans 15 amino acids. The germline CDR1 and CDR2 sequences are SGHAT and FQNNGV. V lost 0 bases and J 0 bases, leaving 6 bases between the germline ends. CDR3 amino acids: CASSLETGSYNEQFF. The CDR3 bases are TGTGCCAGCAGCTTAGAGACAGGCTCCTACAATGAGCAGTTCTTC.

The V and J genes are TRBV7-2 and TRBJ1-1; a possible D gene is TRBD1 (5 bases). From germline, CDR1 is SGHTA and CDR2 FQGNSA. The CDR3 runs 13 residues. Trimming cost V 2 bases and J 11 bases, with 15 bases left between them. Written as DNA, the CDR3 is TGTGCCAGCAGCTTATCCTCGGGGGAAAGGGCTTTCTTT. Its protein is CASSLSSGERAFF.

The chain uses TRBV7-2 and TRBJ2-1; a possible D gene is TRBD2 (6 bases). CDR3 length: 13 amino acids. Per the germline V gene, CDR1 is SGHTA and CDR2 is FQGNSA. V was clipped by 4 bases and J by 3 bases, with 7 bases between them. CDR3 DNA: TGTGCCAGCAGCTGGGGGGACTACAATGAGCAGTTCTTC. Residues: CASSWGDYNEQFF.

The sample holds one count of this clone. V gene TRBV5-4 combines with J gene TRBJ2-5, with D perhaps matching TRBD1 (6 bases). There are 15 residues in the CDR3. Germline V gene data show CDR1 as SGHNT and CDR2 as YYREEE (reference sequence). Trimming took off 4 bases at V and 5 bases at J, with 18 bases between the two ends. The CDR3 DNA reads as TGTGCCAGCAGCCCCTCCCAGGGGTTAAGGGAGACCCAGTACTTC. This translates into CASSPSQGLRETQYF.

This rearrangement joins TRBV27 to TRBJ1-2; TRBD1 aligns across 8 bases. This CDR3 spans 18 amino acids. The trim removed 5 bases at V and 6 bases at J, leaving 20 bases unmatched. The germline V gene encodes CDR1 MNHEY and CDR2 SMNVEV (reference sequence). The CDR3 loop is CASSLIAGTGWGINGYTF. For the CDR3, the DNA is TGTGCCAGCAGTCTTATTGCCGGGACAGGTTGGGGTATCAATGGCTACACCTTC.

The V call is TRBV30, the J call TRBJ2-7; TRBD1 aligns across 7 bases. CDR1 is GTSNPN, CDR2 SVGIG, per germline (reference sequence). There are 13 residues in the CDR3. V was clipped by 3 bases and J by 7 bases; unmatched bases: 9. CDR3 nucleotides: TGTGCCTGGAGCCCGACAGGGATCGGAGAGCAGTACTTC. Its translation: CAWSPTGIGEQYF.

This rearrangement joins TRBV4-3 to TRBJ2-7; D call uncertain. Per germline, CDR1 LGHNA and CDR2 YSLEER. V dropped 0 bases and J dropped 2 bases, with 14 bases sitting between them. This CDR3 is 16 amino acids long. The CDR3 nucleotides read TGCGCCAGCAGCCAAGATCTCAGAGACATTCCCTACGAGCAGTACTTC. It translates to CASSQDLRDIPYEQYF.

The chain couples TRBV6-6 to TRBJ1-4, with D possibly being TRBD1 (6 bases). This CDR3 is built from 15 residues. Germline V gene lookup returns CDR1 MNHNY and CDR2 SVGAGI (reference sequence). V lost 7 bases and J 2 bases, leaving 14 bases between the germline ends. The CDR3 DNA is TGTGCCAGCACGGGGGGGCAGGGCACTAATGAAAAACTGTTTTTT. Amino acid sequence: CASTGGQGTNEKLFF.

The count of this clone is one. The V and J genes are TRBV6-1 and TRBJ2-1; 12 bases are shared with TRBD2. The CDR3 loop spans 18 amino acids. J gave up 2 bases and V 4 bases, and 9 bases lay outside the gene matches. Germline assignment: CDR1 MNHNS and CDR2 SASEGT. In nucleotides, the CDR3 is TGTGCCAGCAGTGTTCCGACTAGCGGGGGCCAAACCTACAATGAGCAGTTCTTC. Its translation is CASSVPTSGGQTYNEQFF.

V and J are TRBV7-2 and TRBJ2-3; 7 bases are shared with TRBD2. The CDR3 loop spans 16 amino acids. The junction had 10 bases not matched to a gene; V was cut back by 3 bases and J by 4 bases. CDR1 and CDR2 from the germline V gene are SGHTA and FQGNSA. The CDR3 loop is CASSLRDYGPADTQYF. The CDR3 nucleotides read TGTGCCAGCAGCTTGCGGGACTATGGGCCCGCAGATACGCAGTATTTT.

The rearrangement uses TRBV7-3 and TRBJ2-1; 8 nucleotides agree with TRBD2. The J segment lost 5 bases and the V segment lost 1 base, leaving 7 bases of the junction unmatched. This CDR3 region has 16 residues. Germline loops: CDR1 SGHTA, CDR2 FQGTGA. In DNA, the CDR3 is TGTGCCAGCAGCTTAAGAGGACGGGGGGGCCACAATGAGCAGTTCTTC. Amino acid sequence: CASSLRGRGGHNEQFF.

The chain links TRBV2 to TRBJ1-4, with TRBD1 matching 8 bases. Trimming at V came to 4 bases and at J to 7 bases, leaving 5 bases not matched to a gene. The CDR3 loop spans 14 amino acids. Germline-derived CDR1 and CDR2 are SNHLY and FYNNEI. The CDR3 region is CASSGDRSSEKLFF. The CDR3 nucleotides are TGTGCCAGCAGTGGGGACAGGAGTAGTGAAAAACTGTTTTTT.

The chain combines TRBV6-5 with TRBJ1-6; D is possibly TRBD1 (6 bases). From germline, CDR1 is MNHEY and CDR2 SVGAGI. V was shortened by 2 bases and J by 5 bases, with 13 bases between the two germline ends. The CDR3 covers 16 residues. CDR3 amino acids: CASSYTGTWDNSPLHF. CDR3 in DNA: TGTGCCAGCAGTTACACGGGGACATGGGATAATTCACCCCTCCACTTT.

This chain uses TRBV7-2 with TRBJ2-7, with D perhaps matching TRBD2 (5 bases). This CDR3 spans 13 amino acids. Germline CDR1 and CDR2: SGHTA and FQGNSA. V dropped 5 bases and J dropped 5 bases, with 13 bases sitting between them. The CDR3 here is CASSAPPGDEQYF. The DNA for the CDR3 is TGTGCCAGCAGCGCCCCACCCGGGGACGAGCAGTACTTC. The full variable domain, with the rest looked up from reference TRBV7-2 and TRBJ2-7, is GAGVSQSPSNKVTEKGKDVELRCDPISGHTALYWYRQSLGQGLEFLIYFQGNSAPDKSGLPSDRFSAERTGGSVSTLTIQRTQQEDSAVYLCASSAPPGDEQYFGPGTRLTVT.

This clone was picked up a small number of times. The chain uses TRBV4-1 and TRBJ1-3, with D perhaps matching TRBD1 (6 bases). The CDR3 is 17 amino acids. Trimming took 3 bases from V and 0 from J, leaving 15 bases between them. Looked up from germline, CDR1 is MGHRA and CDR2 is YSYEKL. The DNA of the CDR3 is TGCGCCAGCAGCCAGACTCCGGACAGTTTCTCTGGAAACACCATATATTTT. This encodes CASSQTPDSFSGNTIYF.

The V and J genes are TRBV9 and TRBJ1-1; 8 positions match TRBD1. This CDR3 is 14 amino acids long. After removal of 1 base from V and 3 bases from J, the junction contained 2 bases not matched to a gene. From germline, CDR1 is SGDLS and CDR2 YYNGEE. In nucleotides, the CDR3 is TGTGCCAGCAGCGTATTGACAGGGGACACTGAAGCTTTCTTT. Translation gives CASSVLTGDTEAFF.

The V and J genes are TRBV27 and TRBJ1-2; 7 bases line up with TRBD1. Germline values: CDR1 MNHEY, CDR2 SMNVEV (reference sequence). The CDR3 length is 19 residues. V was pared by 2 bases and J by 6 bases, with 21 bases of the junction left unmatched. The CDR3 DNA sequence: TGTGCCAGCAGTTTACGGTTAGAGGGGGCGATTTTCCTCTTCAATGGCTACACCTTC. It specifies CASSLRLEGAIFLFNGYTF.

This rearrangement joins TRBV6-9 to TRBJ1-3, with D possibly being TRBD1 (6 bases). The V end was cut by 6 bases, the J end by 0 bases, with 12 bases between. The CDR3 has 15 amino acids. Germline V gene data show CDR1 as MNHGY and CDR2 as SVAAGI. For the CDR3, the DNA is TGTGCCAGCAGGCACAGGGAGAGCTCTGGAAACACCATATATTTT. Encoded protein: CASRHRESSGNTIYF.

As DNA, the CDR3 is TGTGCCTGGAGTCCGGGGGAGGGGTCACAGTATTTT. This sequence encodes CAWSPGEGSQYF. The chain links TRBV30 to TRBJ2-3, with 7 bases identical to TRBD2. CDR3 length equals 12 residues. J was trimmed by 12 bases and V by 2 bases; bases with no gene match: 8. CDR1 and CDR2 from the germline V gene are GTSNPN and SVGIG (reference sequence).

The chain links TRBV6-1 to TRBJ2-7; D ambiguous. Germline CDR1 is MNHNS and CDR2 is SASEGT. This CDR3 is built from 13 residues. The V gene lost 1 base and the J gene lost 6 bases, with 10 bases spanning the gap. The CDR3 DNA reads TGTGCCAGCAGTGAAGTGGGCAACGCCGAGCAGTACTTC. Translating gives CASSEVGNAEQYF.

V gene TRBV29-1 combines with J gene TRBJ1-1, with D possibly TRBD1 on 5 matching bases. This CDR3 contains 14 residues. Trimming stripped 6 bases from V and 4 bases from J, with 18 bases between. CDR1 SQVTM and CDR2 ANQGSEA come from the germline V gene. This CDR3 reads CSVTGRVGGTEAFF. CDR3 DNA: TGCAGCGTGACCGGCCGTGTCGGGGGCACTGAAGCTTTCTTT.

The J gene is TRBJ1-2, the V gene TRBV7-8; TRBD1 agrees at 10 bases. This CDR3 contains 15 residues. The ends lost 5 bases at V and 6 bases at J; junction bases unmatched: 9. Germline CDR1 and CDR2: SGHVS and FQNEAQ. The CDR3 loop is CASSRDRGPKDGYTF. The CDR3 DNA follows: TGTGCCAGCAGCCGAGACAGGGGGCCAAAAGATGGCTACACCTTC.

V and J are TRBV7-3 and TRBJ2-5; 10 positions agree with TRBD1. The germline CDR1 and CDR2 sequences are SGHTA and FQGTGA. The CDR3 runs to 14 residues. Unmatched junction bases numbered 4, after V lost 5 bases and J lost 4 bases. The DNA for the CDR3 is TGTGCCAGCAGCCTCGGGACAGGGGTAGAGACCCAGTACTTC. This sequence encodes CASSLGTGVETQYF.

V is TRBV5-6 and J is TRBJ1-5; 8 bases agree with TRBD1. V dropped 1 base and J dropped 6; count of bases not matched to a gene: 3. The CDR3 runs 14 residues. Germline lookup yields CDR1 SGHDT and CDR2 YYEEEE. The CDR3 loop reads CASSLQGAIQPQHF. CDR3 sequence (DNA): TGTGCCAGCAGCTTGCAGGGGGCGATTCAGCCCCAGCATTTT.

The rearrangement joins TRBV19 to TRBJ2-6, with 13 bases matching TRBD2. The CDR3 sequence is 17 residues long. The ends lost 4 bases at V and 2 bases at J; junction bases unmatched: 2. From germline, CDR1 is LNHDA and CDR2 SQIVND (reference sequence). For the CDR3, the DNA is TGTGCCAGTAGTAAGGGGACTAGCGGGGCTGGGGCCAACGTCCTGACTTTC. The encoded protein is CASSKGTSGAGANVLTF.

This rearrangement joins TRBV6-5 to TRBJ2-7; maybe TRBD1 (6 bases). Trimming removed 6 bases at V and 0 bases at J, with 9 bases between. Germline V gene lookup returns CDR1 MNHEY and CDR2 SVGAGI. The CDR3 totals 13 residues. The chain's CDR3 is CASSDRSSYEQYF. CDR3 bases: TGTGCCAGCAGCGACAGGAGCTCCTACGAGCAGTACTTC.

This chain joins TRBV5-1 and TRBJ1-2, with TRBD1 matching over 10 bases. Germline V gives CDR1 SGHRS, CDR2 YFSETQ. The CDR3 is 14 residues long. J gave up 7 bases and V 4 bases, and 7 bases lay outside the gene matches. The CDR3 DNA sequence: TGCGCCAGCAGCGCGGACAGGGGGGTGGGTGGCTACACCTTC. Translation: CASSADRGVGGYTF.